These 5 T cell receptor beta chains were sequenced from one sample in a study of human T cells and chemical hapten exposure. TCRdb re-derived calls from the RACE reads in MiXCR, one entry per CDR3 protein. The profile shows around 350,000 distinct CDR3 sequences, 5% to 6.5% of them singletons. Time point: pre-sensitization, week 0. Specified treatment: therapeutic diphenylcyclopropenone sensitization with weekly scalp DPC. The sample consisted of whole blood, taken in connection with sensitization to the hapten diphenylcyclopropenone (DPC). These receptors originate from a woman aged 18-35 years with alopecia areata. Some clones in this sample may be carry-over from other donors' samples.

In this sample, this clonotype turned up many times. This may stem from a read error, because a much larger clone lies one nucleotide away. The V and J genes are TRBV4-3 and TRBJ1-6, with D unresolved. The CDR3 contains 15 residues. Germline CDR1 reads LGHNA; CDR2 reads YSLEER. The CDR3 DNA follows: TGCGCCAGCAGCCAAGAAGGCCTCGTTAATTCACCCCCCCACTTT. It translates to CASSQEGLVNSPPHF.

Concerning this clonotype itself: A read error is possible here, since a much larger clone lies one base away. The chain has TRBV12-3 or TRBV12-4 and TRBJ1-1; TRBD1 is a possible D gene (5 bases). CDR3 length equals 15 residues. The ends were cut back, 5 bases at V and 5 bases at J, with 18 bases in the middle. The CDR3 is CASSPNLPGRTEAFF. CDR3 DNA: TGTGCCAGCAGTCCCAATCTCCCAGGGAGAACTGAAGCTTTCTTT.

This clonotype occurred many times. V is TRBV7-9 and J is TRBJ1-6; tentative D call: TRBD1 (5 bases). Trimming removed 3 bases from V and 7 bases from J, with 13 bases in between. CDR1 SEHNR and CDR2 FQNEAQ come from the germline V gene (reference sequence). The CDR3 sequence is 15 residues long. The chain's CDR3 is CASSLDGTINSPLHF. The CDR3 nucleotides are TGTGCCAGCAGCTTGGACGGGACCATCAATTCACCCCTCCACTTT.

This clonotype was detected ten times or more. The rearrangement joins TRBV27 to TRBJ2-7; 7 bases agree with TRBD1. With V trimmed by 4 bases and J by 1 base, 4 bases remained unmatched. Germline values: CDR1 MNHEY, CDR2 SMNVEV (reference sequence). This CDR3 has 14 amino acids. CDR3 sequence (DNA): TGTGCCAGCAGTTCCCCGGACAGGTCCTACGAGCAGTACTTC. It codes for CASSSPDRSYEQYF.

This clonotype has a handful of counts. This chain links TRBV12-5 with TRBJ1-1; TRBD1 matches 9 bases. CDR1 LGHNT and CDR2 FRNRAP come from the germline V gene. V gave up 0 bases and J gave up 5 bases; unmatched junction bases: 10. The CDR3 is 17 residues long. CDR3 DNA sequence: TGTGCTAGTGGTTTGGTATTGGGACAGGGCTCTGTAACTGAAGCTTTCTTT. Translated, it gives CASGLVLGQGSVTEAFF. The variable domain in full, completed from reference TRBV12-5 and TRBJ1-1, reads DARVTQTPRHKVTEMGQEVTMRCQPILGHNTVFWYRQTMMQGLELLAYFRNRAPLDDSGMPKDRFSAEMPDATLATLKIQPSEPRDSAVYFCASGLVLGQGSVTEAFFGQGTRLTVV.